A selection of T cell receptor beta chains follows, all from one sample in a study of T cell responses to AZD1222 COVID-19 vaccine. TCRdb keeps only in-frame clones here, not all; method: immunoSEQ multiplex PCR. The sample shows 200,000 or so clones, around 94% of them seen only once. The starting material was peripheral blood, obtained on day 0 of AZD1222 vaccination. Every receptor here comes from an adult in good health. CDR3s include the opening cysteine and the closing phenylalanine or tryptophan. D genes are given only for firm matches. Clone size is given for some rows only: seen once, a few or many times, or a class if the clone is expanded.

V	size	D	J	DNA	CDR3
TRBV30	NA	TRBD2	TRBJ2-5	TGTGCCTGGGTGCGATCGGGGGGTCAAGAGACCCAGTACTTC	CAWVRSGGQETQYF
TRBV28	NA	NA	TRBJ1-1	TGTGCCAGCAGTTCTAGTTTGAACACTGAAGCTTTCTTT	CASSSSLNTEAFF
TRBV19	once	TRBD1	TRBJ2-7	TGTGCCACCGGGACAGGGGGGGACGAGCAGTACTTC	CATGTGGDEQYF
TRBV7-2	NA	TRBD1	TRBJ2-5	TGTGCCAGCAGCTCCAACAGGGGATACGAGACCCAGTACTTC	CASSSNRGYETQYF
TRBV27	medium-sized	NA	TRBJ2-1	TGTGCCAGCAGTCCGCTAGCTCTCCCCTACAATGAGCAGTTCTTC	CASSPLALPYNEQFF
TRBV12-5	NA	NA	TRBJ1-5	TGTGCTAGTGGTTTGGTACGGCCGGGAAGAAGTAATCAGCCCCAGCATTTT	CASGLVRPGRSNQPQHF
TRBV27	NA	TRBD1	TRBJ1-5	TGTGCCAGCAGTTTGGGACAGGGTGCCCAGCCCCAGCATTTT	CASSLGQGAQPQHF
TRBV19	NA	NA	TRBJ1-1	TGTGCCAGTAGTATAGATCAGGCAGTCATGAACACTGAAGCTTTCTTT	CASSIDQAVMNTEAFF
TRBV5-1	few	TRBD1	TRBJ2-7	TGCGCCAGCAGCTCACGACAGGGGGCATCCTACGAGCAGTACTTC	CASSSRQGASYEQYF
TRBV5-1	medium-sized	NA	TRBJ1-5	TGCGCCAGCAAAGAGGGGGGAGACAATCAGCCCCAGCATTTT	CASKEGGDNQPQHF
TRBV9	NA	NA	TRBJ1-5	TGTGCCAGCAGCGCCTACGCAGGGTTCGATCAGCCCCAGCATTTT	CASSAYAGFDQPQHF
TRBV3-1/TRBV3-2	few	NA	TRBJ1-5	TGTGCCAGCAGCCACCAACGCCTTGGGATCCCCCAGCATTTT	CASSHQRLGIPQHF
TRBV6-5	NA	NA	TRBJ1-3	TGTGCCAGCAGGGACTCTGGAAACACCATATATTTT	CASRDSGNTIYF
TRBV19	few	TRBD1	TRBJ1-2	TGTGCCAGCGGACAGGGTCCCTATGGCTACACCTTC	CASGQGPYGYTF
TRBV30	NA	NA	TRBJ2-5	TGTGCCTGGAGTCACCGGGAGACCCAGTACTTC	CAWSHRETQYF
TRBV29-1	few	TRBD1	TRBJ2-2	TGCAGCGTGACCCAGGGGGCCGATCACGGGGAGCTGTTTTTT	CSVTQGADHGELFF
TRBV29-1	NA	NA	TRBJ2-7	TGCAGCGCCAGAGGGCAGGGGGGCTACGAGCAGTACTTC	CSARGQGGYEQYF
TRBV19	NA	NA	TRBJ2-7	TGTGCCAGTAGTATTGCATCCAGGGAAGGATCGTACGAGCAGTACTTC	CASSIASREGSYEQYF
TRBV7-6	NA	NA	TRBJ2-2	TGTGCCAGCAGCTCCACAGGGATGCCCACCGGGGAGCTGTTTTTT	CASSSTGMPTGELFF
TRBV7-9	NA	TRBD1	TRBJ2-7	TGTGCCAGCAGCGTCGACAGGGGGTCCTACGAGCAGTACTTC	CASSVDRGSYEQYF
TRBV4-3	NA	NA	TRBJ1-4	TGCGCCAGCAGCCTAAGCGGGGGTTTAACTAATGAAAAACTGTTTTTT	CASSLSGGLTNEKLFF
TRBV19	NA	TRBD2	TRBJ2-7	TGTGCCAGTACCCTAACCCTGTCTAGCGGGAGTTTCTGGTGTGAGCAGTACTTC	CASTLTLSSGSFWCEQYF
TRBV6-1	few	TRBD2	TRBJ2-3	TGTGCCAGCAGTGAAAACGGGAGGGCTACGGATACGCAGTATTTT	CASSENGRATDTQYF